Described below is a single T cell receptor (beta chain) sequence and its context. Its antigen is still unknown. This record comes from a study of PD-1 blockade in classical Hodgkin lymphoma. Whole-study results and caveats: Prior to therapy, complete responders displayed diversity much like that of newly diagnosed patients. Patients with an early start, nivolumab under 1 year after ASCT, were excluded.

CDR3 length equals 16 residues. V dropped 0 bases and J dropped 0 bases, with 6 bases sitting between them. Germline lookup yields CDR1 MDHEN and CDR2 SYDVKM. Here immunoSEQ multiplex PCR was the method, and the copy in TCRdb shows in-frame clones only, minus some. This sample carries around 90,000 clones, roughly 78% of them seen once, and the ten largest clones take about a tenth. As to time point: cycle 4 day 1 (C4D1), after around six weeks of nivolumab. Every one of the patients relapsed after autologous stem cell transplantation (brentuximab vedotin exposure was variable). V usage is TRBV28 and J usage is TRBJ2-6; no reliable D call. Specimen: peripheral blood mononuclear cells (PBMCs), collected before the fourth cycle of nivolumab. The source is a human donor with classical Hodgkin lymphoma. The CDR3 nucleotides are TGTGCCAGCAGTTTATGGATGGGCTCTGGGGCCAACGTCCTGACTTTC. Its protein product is CASSLWMGSGANVLTF. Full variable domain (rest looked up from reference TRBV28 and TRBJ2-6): DVKVTQSSRYLVKRTGEKVFLECVQDMDHENMFWYRQDPGLGLRLIYFSYDVKMKEKGDIPEGYSVSREKKERFSLILESASTNQTSMYLCASSLWMGSGANVLTFGAGSRLTVL.